Here is one T cell receptor beta chain with its context. This specimen comes from a study of shared T cell receptors in the human thymus. Clones were read by immunoSEQ multiplex PCR, and TCRdb kept only the in-frame ones, dropping some. This table holds about 540,000 clones, 75% to 80% found once. The V end was cut by 11 bases, the J end by 0 bases, with 8 bases between. The V gene's germline CDR1 is MNHNS and CDR2 SASEGT. The CDR3 covers 12 residues. These data were also reused for a study on human thymus T cells. That paper states: During corrective heart surgery, resections were taken, and the thymus tissue came from them. Blood and thymic repertoires both appeared biased in V and J gene usage.

This TCR was recovered from a boy under two years old with a congenital heart defect. Sequencing was performed on thymocytes. V usage is TRBV6-1 and J usage is TRBJ1-5, with D maybe TRBD1 (5 bases). The DNA of the CDR3 is TGTGCCGCGGGGGGTAGCAATCAGCCCCAGCATTTT. Its protein is CAAGGSNQPQHF.